This T cell receptor (beta chain) came from a study of blood T cell repertoires in COVID-19. Germline values: CDR1 SGHDN, CDR2 FVKESK. With 0 bases clipped from V and 4 bases from J, the junction kept 4 bases outside the gene matches. The CDR3 totals 16 residues. Measured with immunoSEQ multiplex PCR; TCRdb has only the in-frame clones, and not every one. This table has about 190,000 clones, 86% appearing once. This sequence originates from a woman in her thirties with active or convalescent COVID-19. The chain recombines TRBV14 with TRBJ1-3; 9 nucleotides align to TRBD1. Sequencing was performed on peripheral blood. The CDR3 region has the DNA TGTGCCAGCAGCCAAGATGGGACAGGGTACGGAAACACCATATATTTT. It codes for CASSQDGTGYGNTIYF.